Following are 10 T cell receptor beta chains from one sample sequenced in a study of cytomegalovirus exposure and HLA in healthy donors. 60 Vbeta and 13 Jbeta primers were used in PCR. Here immunoSEQ multiplex PCR was the method, and the copy in TCRdb shows in-frame clones only, minus some. The sample consists of about 190,000 clones, approximately 87% of them appearing once. Specimen: PBMCs. Every receptor here comes from a man aged 25 to 45 in good health and CMV-seronegative.

The chain joins TRBV14 to TRBJ2-3; maybe TRBD2 (6 bases). CDR1 SGHDN and CDR2 FVKESK come from the germline V gene. The ends were cut back, 3 bases at V and 3 bases at J, with 16 bases in the middle. The CDR3 is 16 amino acids. CDR3 in amino acids: CASSHPGGIGTDTQYF. The CDR3 nucleotides read TGTGCCAGCAGCCACCCTGGAGGGATCGGGACAGATACGCAGTATTTT.

The chain recombines TRBV28 with TRBJ2-2; 10 bases agree with TRBD2. The germline CDR1 and CDR2 sequences are MDHEN and SYDVKM. The ends lost 5 bases at V and 7 bases at J; junction bases unmatched: 19. The CDR3 contains 19 residues. This CDR3 is CASSPTGTSALVKNGELFF. The CDR3, as DNA: TGTGCCAGCAGTCCAACCGGGACTAGCGCTCTGGTCAAAAACGGGGAGCTGTTTTTT.

This sequence joins TRBV7-6 and TRBJ1-4, with D possibly TRBD1 on 6 matching bases. Between the trimmed V and J ends, which lost 8 bases and 6 bases, there was a span of 19 bases. The CDR3 is made up of 15 amino acids. Per germline, CDR1 SGHVS and CDR2 FNYEAQ. The chain's CDR3 is CASSGAGAGYEKLFF. Here the CDR3 DNA reads TGTGCCAGCTCTGGGGCGGGGGCTGGGTATGAAAAACTGTTTTTT.

The V gene is TRBV11-3, the J gene TRBJ2-7; a weak D match, TRBD2 (5 bases). V lost 0 bases and J lost 5, with 8 bases in between. This CDR3 is 13 amino acids long. The germline gives CDR1 SGHNT, CDR2 YENEEA. This chain's CDR3 is CASSLEHGNEQYF. The CDR3 DNA follows: TGTGCCAGCAGCTTAGAACACGGGAACGAGCAGTACTTC.

The chain joins TRBV12-5 to TRBJ1-6; tentatively, D is TRBD1 (6 bases). The germline V gene encodes CDR1 LGHNT and CDR2 FRNRAP. Trimming stripped 8 bases from V and 8 bases from J, with 16 bases between. The CDR3 is 14 amino acids. The CDR3 loop is CASRRGGVDSPLHF. The CDR3 region has the DNA TGTGCTAGTCGAAGAGGGGGAGTAGATTCACCCCTCCACTTT.

This chain joins TRBV7-2 and TRBJ2-7, with 10 bases matching TRBD2. CDR3 length: 15 amino acids. Germline V gives CDR1 SGHTA, CDR2 FQGNSA. Trimming removed 0 bases from V and 7 bases from J; junction bases left unmatched: 6. CDR3 amino acids: CASSLALAGAIEQYF. The CDR3 DNA reads TGTGCCAGCAGCTTAGCGCTAGCGGGGGCTATAGAGCAGTACTTC. Looking up the rest from reference TRBV7-2 and TRBJ2-7 gives the full variable domain: GAGVSQSPSNKVTEKGKDVELRCDPISGHTALYWYRQSLGQGLEFLIYFQGNSAPDKSGLPSDRFSAERTGGSVSTLTIQRTQQEDSAVYLCASSLALAGAIEQYFGPGTRLTVT.

This chain connects TRBV6-6 to TRBJ1-4; 7 positions agree with TRBD1. The CDR3 has 15 residues. Trimming at V came to 4 bases and at J to 7 bases, leaving 9 bases not matched to a gene. CDR1 and CDR2 from the germline V gene are MNHNY and SVGAGI (reference sequence). CDR3 coding DNA: TGTGCCAGCAGTTGGAATGAGGGGGCGAGTGAAAAACTGTTTTTT. Amino acid sequence: CASSWNEGASEKLFF.

The V gene is TRBV7-8, the J gene TRBJ2-5; TRBD1 might be the D (5 bases). The end of the DNA is better explained by TRBJ2-7, so the J call may be wrong. Germline-derived CDR1 and CDR2 are SGHVS and FQNEAQ. The CDR3 is 15 residues long. CDR3 nucleotides: TGTGCCAGCAGTTTATCTGGGTTCAGGGTAGGCGAGCAGTACTTC. This sequence encodes CASSLSGFRVGEQYF.

J is TRBJ2-1 and V is TRBV19, with 10 bases fitting TRBD2. The germline CDR1 and CDR2 sequences are LNHDA and SQIVND (reference sequence). The CDR3 is 13 amino acids. The trim removed 3 bases at V and 15 bases at J, leaving 8 bases unmatched. CDR3 nucleotides: TGTGCCAGTAGTATCGGTCTAGCGGGAGTCCGGTTCTTC. It codes for CASSIGLAGVRFF. The full variable domain, with the rest looked up from reference TRBV19 and TRBJ2-1, is DGGITQSPKYLFRKEGQNVTLSCEQNLNHDAMYWYRQDPGQGLRLIYYSQIVNDFQKGDIAEGYSVSREKKESFPLTVTSAQKNPTAFYLCASSIGLAGVRFFGPGTRLTVL.

In nucleotides, the CDR3 is TGTGCCAGCAAGGGACAGGGGATCCCCACAGATACGCAGTATTTT. Its translation is CASKGQGIPTDTQYF. The chain combines TRBV2 with TRBJ2-3; 10 nucleotides match TRBD1. CDR3 length: 15 residues. Germline V gives CDR1 SNHLY, CDR2 FYNNEI. The V segment lost 7 bases and the J segment 2 bases; nucleotides outside the gene matches: 6.